A selection of T cell receptor beta chains follows, all from one sample in a study of blood T cell repertoires in COVID-19. The method was immunoSEQ multiplex PCR; TCRdb's version includes in-frame clones alone and lacks a portion of them. The sample lists approximately 130,000 clones; approximately 85% were seen once. Input material: peripheral blood. The origin of the receptors is a human donor in a cohort sampled during active COVID-19. CDR3s include the opening cysteine and the closing phenylalanine or tryptophan. A D gene is named only where the DNA matches it firmly.

d_gene: .
v_gene: TRBV4-3
CDR3aa: CASSQGTSTNEKLFF

d_gene: .
v_gene: TRBV19
CDR3aa: CASSTHPGYSGNTIYF

d_gene: TRBD2
v_gene: TRBV13
CDR3aa: CASSLQAGTDTQYF

d_gene: TRBD1
v_gene: TRBV5-6
CDR3aa: CASSDLPGQGTNGYTF

d_gene: TRBD1
v_gene: TRBV6-5
CDR3aa: CASRPGQMNTEAFF

d_gene: TRBD1
v_gene: TRBV25-1
CDR3aa: CASRGRGPNYGYTF

d_gene: TRBD1
v_gene: TRBV9
CDR3aa: CASSGDRANSPLHF

d_gene: TRBD1
v_gene: TRBV2
CDR3aa: CASSEGQGNGYTF

d_gene: .
v_gene: TRBV30
CDR3aa: CAWSENRDQPQHF

d_gene: .
v_gene: TRBV19
CDR3aa: CASRYGTANTGELFF

d_gene: .
v_gene: TRBV24-1
CDR3aa: CATSDRDTNTEAFF

d_gene: .
v_gene: TRBV2
CDR3aa: CASSEVFAVNEKLFF

d_gene: .
v_gene: TRBV5-1
CDR3aa: CASSADSQETQYF

d_gene: TRBD1
v_gene: TRBV28
CDR3aa: CASQSTGYPYTF

d_gene: .
v_gene: TRBV12-3/TRBV12-4
CDR3aa: CASSVQGRETQYF

d_gene: .
v_gene: TRBV6-6
CDR3aa: CASSFDSLNYGYTF

d_gene: .
v_gene: TRBV6-5
CDR3aa: CASSQGSTGELFF

d_gene: .
v_gene: TRBV12-5
CDR3aa: CASSYGYTEAFF

d_gene: TRBD2
v_gene: TRBV7-2
CDR3aa: CASTPLGAGGETQYF

d_gene: TRBD1
v_gene: TRBV5-1
CDR3aa: CASSTQGGSEKLFF

d_gene: TRBD1
v_gene: TRBV28
CDR3aa: CASTVVGGQAYTEAFF

d_gene: .
v_gene: TRBV6-2/TRBV6-3
CDR3aa: CASSRISGLENIQYF

d_gene: .
v_gene: TRBV5-1
CDR3aa: CASSPKGVGTGELFF

d_gene: TRBD1
v_gene: TRBV7-8
CDR3aa: CASSADRGNTGELFF

d_gene: TRBD1
v_gene: TRBV4-3
CDR3aa: CASSQEVLRDRGTLAKNIQYF

d_gene: TRBD1
v_gene: TRBV7-2
CDR3aa: CASSLSGTGVGEQYF

d_gene: .
v_gene: TRBV2
CDR3aa: CASSEQGGREQYF

d_gene: .
v_gene: TRBV4-3
CDR3aa: CASSQDRQETQYF

d_gene: .
v_gene: TRBV5-1
CDR3aa: CASSFTPTAPSTDTQYF

d_gene: TRBD2
v_gene: TRBV7-2
CDR3aa: CASSSGTSGRAGETQYF

d_gene: TRBD1
v_gene: TRBV6-5
CDR3aa: CASSQGAEQYF

d_gene: .
v_gene: TRBV6-2/TRBV6-3
CDR3aa: CASSPLRGGNQPQHF

d_gene: .
v_gene: TRBV6-2/TRBV6-3
CDR3aa: CASSYSRGKPGTQYF

d_gene: TRBD1
v_gene: TRBV6-5
CDR3aa: CASSRGTGTYEQYF

d_gene: .
v_gene: TRBV14
CDR3aa: CASSQYGGSVRGETQYF

d_gene: TRBD1
v_gene: TRBV6-5
CDR3aa: CASTETGGLSPLHF

d_gene: TRBD1
v_gene: TRBV5-4
CDR3aa: CASSGTGAMNTEAFF

d_gene: TRBD2
v_gene: TRBV3-1/TRBV3-2
CDR3aa: CASSQSLAGNEETQYF

d_gene: .
v_gene: TRBV19
CDR3aa: CASSSGAGRTEAFF

d_gene: TRBD1
v_gene: TRBV5-4
CDR3aa: CASSLEGQGGLWYGYTF